Shown below are 9 T cell receptor beta chains from a single sample sequenced in a study of blood T cell repertoires in COVID-19. Sequencing was performed with immunoSEQ multiplex PCR; in TCRdb, only in-frame clones are kept and a portion is missing. Seen here are approximately 91,000 clones, approximately 80% observed once, and the top ten hold more than 6.5%. Sequenced material: peripheral blood. The receptors were sampled from an older man with acute or convalescent COVID-19.

The chain couples TRBV27 to TRBJ2-1, with TRBD1 identical over 9 bases. J was trimmed by 5 bases and V by 5 bases; bases with no gene match: 7. The germline V gene has CDR1 MNHEY and CDR2 SMNVEV (reference sequence). The CDR3 runs 15 residues. The CDR3 here is CASSPWTGVNNEQFF. The DNA of the CDR3 is TGTGCCAGCAGTCCGTGGACAGGGGTCAACAATGAGCAGTTCTTC.

This rearrangement joins TRBV15 to TRBJ2-1, with D possibly matching TRBD1 (5 bases). The CDR3 totals 19 residues. Trimming cost V 4 bases and J 0 bases, with 22 bases left between them. Germline assignment: CDR1 LNHNV and CDR2 YYDKDF (reference sequence). CDR3 protein: CATSKTGPREVSSYNEQFF. The CDR3 DNA follows: TGTGCCACCAGCAAAACCGGGCCCAGGGAAGTTAGCTCCTACAATGAGCAGTTCTTC.

The genes are TRBV30 and TRBJ1-2; the D is unclear. The germline V gene encodes CDR1 GTSNPN and CDR2 SVGIG (reference sequence). Trimming stripped 3 bases from V and 14 bases from J, with 16 bases between. CDR3 length: 11 amino acids. CDR3 coding DNA: TGTGCCTGGAGCCTCGGAGGGAAAGATACCTTC. It is translated as CAWSLGGKDTF.

The gene calls are TRBV5-1 and TRBJ2-3, with TRBD1 matching over 8 bases. J gave up 2 bases and V 3 bases, and 5 bases lay outside the gene matches. The CDR3 covers 15 residues. CDR1 is SGHRS, CDR2 YFSETQ, per germline. CDR3: CASSSGQAYTDTQYF. In DNA form, the CDR3 reads TGCGCCAGCAGCTCGGGACAGGCGTACACAGATACGCAGTATTTT.

This chain connects TRBV7-8 to TRBJ2-1; 9 nucleotides align to TRBD2. J was trimmed by 7 bases and V by 5 bases; bases with no gene match: 12. This CDR3 comprises 16 residues. Germline V CDR1 and CDR2: SGHVS, FQNEAQ. In DNA, the CDR3 is TGTGCCAGCAGCCCATTAGCGGGAGAATGGGGGAATGAGCAGTTCTTC. This gives the protein CASSPLAGEWGNEQFF.

The genes are TRBV7-3 and TRBJ2-1; TRBD1 matches at 8 bases. The trim removed 5 bases at V and 5 bases at J, leaving 11 bases unmatched. Germline loops: CDR1 SGHTA, CDR2 FQGTGA. The CDR3 runs 16 residues. CDR3 amino acids: CASSGQGRVSDNEQFF. In DNA form, the CDR3 reads TGTGCCAGCAGCGGACAGGGTAGGGTTTCGGACAATGAGCAGTTCTTC.

The V call is TRBV27, the J call TRBJ1-2; possibly TRBD1 for D (5 bases). Trimming cost V 6 bases and J 6 bases, with 14 bases left between them. The CDR3 spans 13 residues. Germline CDR1 reads MNHEY; CDR2 reads SMNVEV (reference sequence). The CDR3 here is CASSLRDGDGYTF. The CDR3 DNA reads as TGTGCCAGCAGCCTCAGGGATGGGGATGGCTACACCTTC.

This clone was seen just once. The gene calls are TRBV28 and TRBJ2-2, with D tentatively TRBD1 (6 bases). The CDR3 is made up of 14 amino acids. The V end was cut by 6 bases, the J end by 1 base, with 9 bases between. Germline CDR1 and CDR2: MDHEN and SYDVKM. The CDR3 sequence is CASRGTRNTGELFF. CDR3 nucleotide sequence: TGTGCCAGCAGGGGGACAAGGAACACCGGGGAGCTGTTTTTT.

CDR3 protein: CSVRDMTNTEAFF. CDR3 DNA: TGCAGCGTCCGGGACATGACGAACACTGAAGCTTTCTTT. The genes are TRBV29-1 and TRBJ1-1; D is perhaps TRBD1 (6 bases). Trimming left V 6 bases short and J 1 base short, with 12 bases between. The CDR3 is made up of 13 amino acids. Germline lookup yields CDR1 SQVTM and CDR2 ANQGSEA.